Each of the 15 T cell receptor beta chains below was sequenced from the same sample in a study of vaccination effects on CD4 cells after COVID-19. Using viral peptide pools, the ViraFEST assay grew out antigen-specific CD4+ T cells prior to sequencing. It was after 10 days of culture that CD4+ T cells were isolated. Vaccination of participants consisted of two doses of either the BNT162b2 or mRNA-1273 vaccine. What these receptors recognize is not known. TCRdb's table, derived via immunoSEQ multiplex PCR, lists solely in-frame clones and lacks some. The sample has some 15,000 clones; about 76% are singletons. The material was CD4+ T cells from PBMCs cultured with HCoV-NL63 spike peptides, obtained after COVID-19 vaccination. The receptors were gathered from a human donor who received a COVID-19 vaccine.

The chain uses TRBV7-9 and TRBJ2-3, with TRBD2 matching 8 bases. V dropped 8 bases and J dropped 2; count of bases not matched to a gene: 9. The CDR3 sequence is 15 residues long. Germline V gene lookup returns CDR1 SEHNR and CDR2 FQNEAQ (reference sequence). The CDR3 is CASRRSGSITDTQYF. The CDR3 DNA reads as TGTGCCAGCCGACGAAGCGGGAGTATCACAGATACGCAGTATTTT.

The chain uses TRBV5-6 and TRBJ1-2, with 9 bases identical to TRBD1. Per germline, CDR1 SGHDT and CDR2 YYEEEE. After removal of 3 bases from V and 1 base from J, the junction contained 7 bases not matched to a gene. The CDR3 has 16 residues. The CDR3 DNA reads as TGTGCCAGCAGCTGGAGGAGGACAGGGGATAACTATGGCTACACCTTC. It codes for CASSWRRTGDNYGYTF.

This clone was seen only once. The CDR3 protein is CASSLALYGYTF. The DNA for the CDR3 is TGTGCCAGCAGTCTCGCGCTTTATGGCTACACCTTC. The chain links TRBV5-8 to TRBJ1-2; no firm D call. This CDR3 is 12 amino acids long. Germline V CDR1 and CDR2: SGHTS, YDEGEE. V lost 5 bases to trimming and J lost 5 bases, with 10 bases between them.

A remark on this clone: A far larger clone is only one base removed, so a read error is likely. CDR3 sequence (DNA): TGTGCCAGTAGTGGGGGCAGGGGGGCGGGATGGCTGTTTTTT. Translating it yields CASSGGRGAGWLFF. The V and J genes are TRBV19 and TRBJ2-2, with D maybe TRBD1 (7 bases). Trimming took 5 bases from V and 13 from J, leaving 20 bases between them. This CDR3 is built from 14 residues. Germline V gene lookup returns CDR1 LNHDA and CDR2 SQIVND (reference sequence).

This clone was seen a few times. The gene calls are TRBV7-9 and TRBJ2-5; 8 bases fit TRBD2. The germline gives CDR1 SEHNR, CDR2 FQNEAQ (reference sequence). V was clipped by 8 bases and J by 0 bases; unmatched bases: 8. The CDR3 runs to 15 residues. The CDR3 nucleotides read TGTGCCAGCCAGGATGGCGGGAGGTACCAAGAGACCCAGTACTTC. This gives the protein CASQDGGRYQETQYF.

The chain joins TRBV11-2 to TRBJ2-2; no firm D call. The CDR3 is 13 amino acids. V lost 5 bases and J lost 4, with 8 bases in between. CDR1 and CDR2 from the germline V gene are SGHAT and FQNNGV. Here the CDR3 DNA reads TGTGCCAGCAGCCCGCATGTCACCGGGGAGCTGTTTTTT. Translated: CASSPHVTGELFF.

This rearrangement joins TRBV7-9 to TRBJ1-5; 7 nucleotides align to TRBD1. This CDR3 region has 16 residues. Losses at the gene ends were 3 bases for V and 3 bases for J; bases not matched to a gene: 8. CDR1 and CDR2 (germline): SEHNR, FQNEAQ (reference sequence). The CDR3 DNA reads TGTGCCAGCAGCTTCGAAACAGGGGCCCCCAATCAGCCCCAGCATTTT. Translated, it gives CASSFETGAPNQPQHF.

This rearrangement joins TRBV14 to TRBJ2-5; 8 nucleotides agree with TRBD2. Trimming removed 5 bases from V and 13 bases from J; junction bases left unmatched: 9. The CDR3 spans 12 residues. CDR1 is SGHDN, CDR2 FVKESK, per germline. The CDR3 loop is CASSFGPGGRYF. CDR3 DNA: TGTGCCAGCAGCTTTGGCCCGGGAGGGCGGTACTTC.

The chain couples TRBV10-1 to TRBJ1-5; 8 nucleotides align to TRBD1. Germline CDR1 reads WNHNN; CDR2 reads SYGVQD (reference sequence). The CDR3 loop spans 14 amino acids. Trimming removed 4 bases from V and 7 bases from J; junction bases left unmatched: 6. The CDR3 DNA follows: TGCGCCAGCAGTGGGACAGGGAACGACCAGCCCCAGCATTTT. This translates into CASSGTGNDQPQHF.

This chain's CDR3 is CASSVADRGGQDTQYF. Here the CDR3 DNA reads TGTGCCAGCAGCGTAGCTGACCGGGGGGGCCAAGATACGCAGTATTTT. The chain uses TRBV9 and TRBJ2-3, with TRBD2 matching 8 bases. V dropped 0 bases and J dropped 5; count of bases not matched to a gene: 8. The CDR3 sequence is 16 residues long. In germline, CDR1 is SGDLS, CDR2 YYNGEE.

This chain uses TRBV7-8 with TRBJ1-3; D remains ambiguous. Germline-derived CDR1 and CDR2 are SGHVS and FQNEAQ. The CDR3 loop spans 16 amino acids. Between the trimmed V and J ends, which lost 2 bases and 0 bases, there was a span of 11 bases. CDR3 sequence: CASSLFRQSSGNTIYF. The CDR3 DNA follows: TGTGCCAGCAGCTTATTCCGGCAGTCCTCTGGAAACACCATATATTTT.

This clone showed up just a few times. V usage is TRBV19 and J usage is TRBJ2-7; 9 bases align to TRBD1. The CDR3 is 15 residues long. V gave up 6 bases and J gave up 3 bases; unmatched junction bases: 9. CDR1 and CDR2 from the germline V gene are LNHDA and SQIVND (reference sequence). This CDR3 reads CASRPAGQGRYEQYF. The DNA of the CDR3 is TGTGCCAGTAGGCCCGCGGGACAGGGACGCTACGAGCAGTACTTC.

This CDR3 is CASSPRQTSGRYEQYF. DNA of the CDR3: TGTGCCAGCAGTCCCAGGCAGACTAGCGGGAGGTACGAGCAGTACTTC. J is TRBJ2-7 and V is TRBV5-5, with 13 bases that match TRBD2. The CDR3 loop spans 16 amino acids. Germline CDR1 reads SGHKS; CDR2 reads YYEKEE (reference sequence). The trim removed 5 bases at V and 4 bases at J, leaving 9 bases unmatched.

This sequence joins TRBV9 and TRBJ2-3; D gene uncertain. Germline values: CDR1 SGDLS, CDR2 YYNGEE. CDR3 length: 16 residues. Trimming took 0 bases from V and 0 from J, leaving 11 bases between them. Written as DNA, the CDR3 is TGTGCCAGCAGCGTAGGTACTACCTCTAGCACAGATACGCAGTATTTT. Protein: CASSVGTTSSTDTQYF.

The chain links TRBV30 to TRBJ1-2; no reliable D call. The CDR3 runs 11 residues. V was shortened by 2 bases and J by 7 bases, with 8 bases between the two germline ends. Germline values: CDR1 GTSNPN, CDR2 SVGIG (reference sequence). The CDR3: CAWSRQAGYTF. In DNA, the CDR3 is TGTGCCTGGAGTAGACAAGCTGGCTACACCTTC.